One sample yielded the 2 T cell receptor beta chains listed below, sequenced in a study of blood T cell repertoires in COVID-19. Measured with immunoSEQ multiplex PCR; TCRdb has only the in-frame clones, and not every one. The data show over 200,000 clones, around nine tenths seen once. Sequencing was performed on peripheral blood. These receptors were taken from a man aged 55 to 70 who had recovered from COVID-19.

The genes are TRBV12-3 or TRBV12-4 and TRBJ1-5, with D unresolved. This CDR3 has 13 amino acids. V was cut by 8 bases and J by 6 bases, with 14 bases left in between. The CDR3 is CASRPGLGQPQHF. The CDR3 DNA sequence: TGTGCCAGCCGCCCGGGGTTAGGTCAGCCCCAGCATTTT.

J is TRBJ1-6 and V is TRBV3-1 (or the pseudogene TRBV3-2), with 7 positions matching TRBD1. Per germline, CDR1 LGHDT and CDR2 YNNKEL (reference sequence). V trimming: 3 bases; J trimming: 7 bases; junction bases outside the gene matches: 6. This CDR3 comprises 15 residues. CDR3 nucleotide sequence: TGTGCCAGCAGCCACAACAGGGGCTGGAATTCACCCCTCCACTTT. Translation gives CASSHNRGWNSPLHF.